The next 2 T cell receptor beta chains were all read from a single sample in a study of vaccination effects on CD4 cells after COVID-19. Profiling relied on immunoSEQ multiplex PCR, and the TCRdb table lists in-frame clones only, not all of them. Counted here are about 54,000 clones, around 85% occurring once; the ten biggest clones make up 2.4%. With the ViraFEST assay, the study expanded antigen-specific CD4+ T cells using viral peptide pools, then sequenced them. The authors isolated CD4+ T cells after ten to eleven days of culture. Their antigens are not known. The sequencing here drew on CD4+ T cells from PBMCs cultured with HCoV-229E spike peptides, taken before COVID-19 vaccination. The receptors were sampled from a human donor who received a COVID-19 vaccine.

The gene calls are TRBV12-2 and TRBJ2-1; TRBD2 is the table's D call and was not checked against the DNA. TRBV12-2 is designated a pseudogene. The CDR3 is 16 amino acids. CDR3 region: CASRLVGTSPGNEQFF. CDR3 in DNA: TGTGCAAGTCGCTTAGTAGGGACTAGTCCTGGCAATGAGCAGTTCTTC.

In its sample, this clone was seen a few times. The gene calls are TRBV11-2 and TRBJ2-7; 7 nucleotides align to TRBD1. Germline V gives CDR1 SGHAT, CDR2 FQNNGV. V dropped 5 bases and J dropped 5; count of bases not matched to a gene: 9. The CDR3 runs 14 residues. CDR3 sequence: CASSRGGQDHEQYV. As DNA, the CDR3 is TGTGCCAGCAGCCGTGGAGGACAGGACCACGAGCAGTACGTC.